This TCR beta chain was captured by sequencing in a study of shared clonotypes between healthy human individuals. Study-wide findings and caveats: Memory subsets generally showed smaller estimated richness than naive subsets did.

Naive CD8 cells, CD45RO-negative and positively selected for CCR7, excluded terminally differentiated effector memory CD45RA+ cells. On this clone itself: The antigen is not known. The same CDR3 also results from other DNA sequences found in this sample.

Each subset's genomic DNA was shared equally among a number of immunoSEQ plates. Profiled with immunoSEQ multiplex PCR; TCRdb holds only in-frame clones, not every one. The table has more than 500,000 clones, approximately 95% seen once; the top ten hold over 0.09%. Germline assignment: CDR1 SGHAT and CDR2 FQNNGV. With 5 bases removed from V and 0 bases from J, the gap between germline ends came to 2 bases. This CDR3 region has 11 residues. This clonotype was obtained from a woman younger than 45 in good health. Sequenced: naive CD8+ T cells sorted from blood. The chain uses TRBV11-2 and TRBJ2-7, with D unresolved. The chain's CDR3 is CASSNSYEQYF. DNA of the CDR3: TGTGCCAGCAGCAACTCCTACGAGCAGTACTTC. Based on the CDR3 plus reference TRBV11-2 and TRBJ2-7, the full variable domain is EAGVAQSPRYKIIEKRQSVAFWCNPISGHATLYWYQQILGQGPKLLIQFQNNGVVDDSQLPKDRFSAERLKGVDSTLKIQPAKLEDSAVYLCASSNSYEQYFGPGTRLTVT.